A single sample gave rise to the 10 T cell receptor beta chains below, sequenced in a study of identical twins. TCRdb fed the 5' RACE reads into MiXCR, producing one record per CDR3 protein. The sample consists of 350,000 or so distinct CDR3 sequences, about 12% of them appearing once. The same sample was also studied in work on yellow fever vaccine responses in identical twins.

The sample comprised CD8+ T cells sorted from blood. The receptors derive from a woman aged 18-29 years in good health.

The rearrangement joins TRBV12-5 to TRBJ2-5; D is perhaps TRBD1 or TRBD2 (5 bases each). V lost 0 bases and J lost 0, with 17 bases in between. CDR1 LGHNT and CDR2 FRNRAP come from the germline V gene. CDR3 size: 18 residues. The CDR3 nucleotides are TGTGCTAGTGGTTTGGTACCATGGGACCAAAATCACCAAGAGACCCAGTACTTC. Translating gives CASGLVPWDQNHQETQYF.

This clonotype has only a few counts. The chain has TRBV2 and TRBJ2-1; 9 nucleotides match TRBD2. The CDR3 is made up of 15 amino acids. J was trimmed by 9 bases and V by 4 bases; bases with no gene match: 10. Per germline, CDR1 SNHLY and CDR2 FYNNEI. The CDR3 DNA follows: TGTGCCAGCAGTGTAGGCGGGGGGGTCCTAGGTGAGCAGTTCTTC. It encodes CASSVGGGVLGEQFF.

This clonotype has more than one count but fewer than ten. Written as DNA, the CDR3 is TGTGCCAGCAGCCGAGACCCACTCACAGATACGCAGTATTTT. Translated: CASSRDPLTDTQYF. The chain recombines TRBV7-9 with TRBJ2-3; D gene unclear. The V gene's germline CDR1 is SEHNR and CDR2 FQNEAQ (reference sequence). The CDR3 sequence is 14 residues long. V was pared by 5 bases and J by 2 bases, with 11 bases between.

This clonotype was detected only a few times. The chain carries TRBV7-9 and TRBJ1-1; the match to TRBD1 covers 8 bases. Looked up from germline, CDR1 is SEHNR and CDR2 is FQNEAQ (reference sequence). Unmatched junction bases numbered 15, after V lost 5 bases and J lost 4 bases. The CDR3 consists of 17 residues. CDR3 coding DNA: TGTGCCAGCAGCGGAAGGGACAGGCGGATGGGGGGCACTGAAGCTTTCTTT. Protein sequence: CASSGRDRRMGGTEAFF.

This clonotype was seen more than once but under ten times. The gene calls are TRBV27 and TRBJ1-6, with TRBD1 identical over 7 bases. The CDR3 extends over 15 amino acids. J gave up 8 bases and V 5 bases, and 9 bases lay outside the gene matches. Looked up from germline, CDR1 is MNHEY and CDR2 is SMNVEV (reference sequence). The CDR3 DNA sequence: TGTGCCAGCAGTCCAGGGGGAGTGCTGCATTCACCCCTCCACTTT. Protein: CASSPGGVLHSPLHF.

This rearrangement joins TRBV25-1 to TRBJ1-1; D might be TRBD1 (5 bases). This CDR3 is built from 16 residues. Germline CDR1 MGHDK, CDR2 SYGVNS. Between the trimmed V and J ends, which lost 5 bases and 1 base, there was a span of 17 bases. CDR3 in amino acids: CASSSLFGDSNTEAFF. In DNA, the CDR3 is TGTGCCAGCAGTTCGCTTTTTGGGGACTCGAACACTGAAGCTTTCTTT.

This clonotype has just a few counts. The chain recombines TRBV4-1 with TRBJ2-1; D is perhaps TRBD1 (6 bases). The CDR3 consists of 14 residues. Germline CDR1 MGHRA, CDR2 YSYEKL. With 6 bases removed from V and 8 bases from J, the gap between germline ends came to 17 bases. Written as DNA, the CDR3 is TGCGCCAGCAGTATTTGGGCTGGGGGCGATGAGCAGTTCTTC. It codes for CASSIWAGGDEQFF.

This clonotype was found a few times. The gene calls are TRBV7-6 and TRBJ2-7; D could derive from TRBD1 or TRBD2 (5 bases each). Germline CDR1 SGHVS, CDR2 FNYEAQ. V lost 1 base and J lost 4, with 17 bases in between. This CDR3 has 16 amino acids. CDR3 in DNA: TGTGCCAGCAGCTTAGGATCCCGTGGGACGGCATACGAGCAGTACTTC. Its translation is CASSLGSRGTAYEQYF.

This clonotype was seen more than once but under ten times. This chain links TRBV7-9 with TRBJ1-1; no reliable D call. This CDR3 spans 15 amino acids. Germline assignment: CDR1 SEHNR and CDR2 FQNEAQ (reference sequence). V was cut by 1 base and J by 5 bases, with 14 bases left in between. CDR3 coding DNA: TGTGCCAGCAGCTTAGAGCCCCGGAGGGAGACTGAAGCTTTCTTT. This encodes CASSLEPRRETEAFF.

This clonotype was observed many times. This rearrangement joins TRBV12-3 or TRBV12-4 to TRBJ1-1, with 7 bases lining up with TRBD1. Trimming removed 5 bases from V and 3 bases from J; junction bases left unmatched: 6. This CDR3 comprises 14 residues. In DNA, the CDR3 is TGTGCCAGCAGTCTACAGGGGTCTTACACTGAAGCTTTCTTT. This translates into CASSLQGSYTEAFF.